The 9 T cell receptor beta chains below were found in one sample sequenced in a study of metastatic and nonmetastatic thyroid tumors. TCRdb re-analyzed the PCR reads through MiXCR. The sample has 30,000 to 35,000 clones; over 25% are singletons. All patients were treatment-naive before thyroid surgery. The sequencing sample was made of blood. These receptors all come from a female donor with papillary thyroid cancer or a benign thyroid nodule (not recorded which). Some clones in this sample may be carry-over from other donors' samples.

This clone has only a few counts. This chain joins TRBV12-3 or TRBV12-4 and TRBJ2-1, with D possibly TRBD1 on 5 matching bases. The CDR3 spans 15 residues. Trimming removed 10 bases at V and 3 bases at J, with 19 bases between. CDR3 DNA sequence: TGTGCCACCACCTTTAGGGGTATGGACTACAATGAGCAGTTCTTC. Translating gives CATTFRGMDYNEQFF.

This clone was detected only a few times. The V call is TRBV27, the J call TRBJ2-7; D is possibly TRBD2 (5 bases). With 3 bases removed from V and 1 base from J, the gap between germline ends came to 10 bases. The CDR3 extends over 14 amino acids. Germline CDR1 reads MNHEY; CDR2 reads SMNVEV (reference sequence). The CDR3 sequence: CASSFKGRSYEQYF. Here the CDR3 DNA reads TGTGCCAGCAGTTTTAAAGGGAGATCCTACGAGCAGTACTTC.

Of note for this clone: A much larger clone differs from this one at a single base, so this may be a read error. The same CDR3 also results from other DNA sequences found in this sample. V is TRBV12-5 and J is TRBJ1-4, with D possibly TRBD1 on 5 matching bases. The CDR3 spans 10 residues. V was trimmed by 9 bases and J by 17 bases, leaving 16 bases between them. In germline, CDR1 is LGHNT, CDR2 FRNRAP. The CDR3 bases are TGTGCTAGGGCCGGGGGTTGGGTTTTTTTT. Translated, it gives CARAGGWVFF. The full variable domain, completed using reference TRBV12-5 and TRBJ1-4, is DARVTQTPRHKVTEMGQEVTMRCQPILGHNTVFWYRQTMMQGLELLAYFRNRAPLDDSGMPKDRFSAEMPDATLATLKIQPSEPRDSAVYFCARAGGWVFFGSGTQLSVL.

This clone was picked up a small number of times. The V call is TRBV28, the J call TRBJ2-2; a possible D gene is TRBD2 (5 bases). This CDR3 is built from 15 residues. Germline V lookup: CDR1 MDHEN, CDR2 SYDVKM. Trimming left V 9 bases short and J 8 bases short, with 22 bases between. CDR3 protein: CASRPSVASPGELFF. The DNA of the CDR3 is TGTGCCAGTAGGCCCTCCGTGGCTAGCCCTGGGGAGCTGTTTTTT.

This clone showed up many times. The V and J genes are TRBV28 and TRBJ2-1; 8 positions agree with TRBD1. The germline gives CDR1 MDHEN, CDR2 SYDVKM. V gave up 5 bases and J gave up 8 bases; unmatched junction bases: 11. The CDR3 sequence is 15 residues long. The CDR3 is CASSPSGQVSDEQFF. CDR3 coding DNA: TGTGCCAGCAGTCCCTCGGGACAGGTCTCGGATGAGCAGTTCTTC.

Regarding this clone: At one of its ends the junction is not consistent with the germline gene, which may arise from a read error. The CDR3 spells CASSWAHNQHQHF. CDR3 coding DNA: TGTGCCAGTAGTTGGGCACACAATCAGCACCAGCATTTT. The rearrangement joins TRBV19 to TRBJ1-5; no definite D call. CDR3 length equals 13 residues. CDR1 is LNHDA, CDR2 SQIVND, per germline (reference sequence).

The CDR3 region has the DNA TGTGCCAGCAGCCCTGCTACAGGGGGATATGAAAAACTGTTTTTT. This codes for CASSPATGGYEKLFF. The V gene is TRBV11-2, the J gene TRBJ1-4; 8 bases are a match to TRBD1. Germline loops: CDR1 SGHAT, CDR2 FQNNGV. The ends lost 5 bases at V and 6 bases at J; junction bases unmatched: 8. The CDR3 is made up of 15 amino acids.

This clone was counted at least ten times. This chain joins TRBV19 and TRBJ2-1; possible D gene TRBD2, 5 bases. Trimming stripped 3 bases from V and 10 bases from J, with 13 bases between. The CDR3 totals 13 residues. Germline-derived CDR1 and CDR2 are LNHDA and SQIVND (reference sequence). The CDR3 region is CASSIGTGKEQFF. The CDR3 DNA reads TGTGCCAGTAGTATCGGAACCGGGAAAGAGCAGTTCTTC.

As for this clone: Other DNA sequences in this specimen translate into the identical CDR3. The genes are TRBV4-2 and TRBJ2-7; the D is unclear. The germline V gene encodes CDR1 LGHNA and CDR2 YNFKEQ. The CDR3 sequence is 12 residues long. Trimming took 0 bases from V and 2 from J, leaving 2 bases between them. As DNA, the CDR3 is TGTGCCAGCAGCCAAGATCCCTACGAGCAGTACTTC. It is translated as CASSQDPYEQYF.